This TCR beta chain was observed in a study of T cells in Graves' hyperthyroidism and ophthalmopathy. Germline CDR1 reads ENHRY; CDR2 reads SYGVKD. The length of the CDR3 is 12 residues. Trimming took 10 bases from V and 5 from J; bases not matched to a gene: 6. Amplified TCR beta CDR3 regions derived from RNA transcripts. HTBI primers were used for first-round RT-PCR of the TCR CDR3. One entry per CDR3 protein, called by TCRdb with MiXCR from the multiplex PCR reads. The top ten clones hold 3% to 4.5% of a sample with about 360,000 distinct CDR3 sequences, about 20% of them seen once. At least ten counts were recorded for this clonotype.

This chain uses TRBV10-3 with TRBJ2-5; TRBD2 agrees at 8 bases. This clonotype was obtained from a woman between 18 and 29 years old with Graves' hyperthyroidism. Input material: blood. CDR3 residues: CATGGERETQYF. In DNA, the CDR3 is TGTGCCACCGGGGGGGAACGGGAGACCCAGTACTTC.